The table lists the clone carrying this T cell receptor beta chain with a few counts. Its antigen is as yet unknown. The PCR contained 60 Vbeta and 13 Jbeta primers. Authors' processing steps: Some 80 million unique TCR beta chains, about 12 million shared, were counted in a later analysis. Measured with immunoSEQ multiplex PCR; TCRdb has only the in-frame clones, and not every one. The DNA gave D and trimming, while V, J and clone size come from that table. The table records under 200,000 clones, 79% of them present only once. The entry originates in a study of cytomegalovirus exposure and HLA in healthy donors. On the study more broadly: Researchers found that approximately 85% of almost 400 genotyped donors fell within the Caucasian-associated ancestry cluster. Overall study findings and caveats: A missense DCLRE1C variant was associated with V- and J-gene trimming of TCR beta chains in a later analysis, and an independent cohort replicated the association. Across HLA loci, a later analysis found differing TCR association rates, with DRB1 most and HLA-C fewest.

This receptor was identified in a woman aged 40-49 years in good health and CMV-seronegative. Sequenced sample: PBMCs.

CDR3 nucleotide sequence: TGCGCCAGCAGTGAAGGGGGGAGCGGGGGCCTATACGAGCAGTACTTC. Its translation is CASSEGGSGGLYEQYF. The V call is TRBV10-2, the J call TRBJ2-7; 8 nucleotides agree with TRBD2. V was pared by 3 bases and J by 4 bases, with 11 bases of the junction left unmatched. This CDR3 region has 16 residues. The germline V gene has CDR1 WSHSY and CDR2 SAAADI.